This T cell receptor (beta chain) is from a study of CD8+ T cells in alopecia areata. In regard to this clone: No antigen is known for it.

TCR sequencing used cDNA made by reverse transcription of extracted RNA. Generated by immunoSEQ multiplex PCR, the TCRdb table keeps only in-frame clones and is missing some. This table holds about 270,000 clones, about three fifths found once. This sample's treatment: oral pan-JAK inhibitor, 5-10 mg twice daily. Researchers gathered lesional scalp punch biopsies and peripheral blood from patients with alopecia areata. CDR1 and CDR2 (germline): SGDLS, YYNGEE. The CDR3 spans 16 residues. Trimming pared 2 bases from V and 9 bases from J, leaving 21 bases between. Study-level findings and limits: Especially in alopecia totalis/universalis, lesional scalp showed greater clonality than normal scalp did. Only a single nonresponder existed, so baseline CD8+ expansion links stay unclear. Scalp clonality and expanded CD8+ clones among the top 100 fell significantly with tofacitinib.

The rearrangement links TRBV9 to TRBJ1-5; possibly TRBD1 for D (6 bases). Sequenced here: CD4+ T cells sorted from blood, sampled around week 52, from a patient treated with tofacitinib. The source is a human donor with alopecia areata. The CDR3 coding sequence is TGTGCCAGCAGCGTCGAACACAGACAGGCCGGAGGGCCCCAGCATTTT. Translated, it gives CASSVEHRQAGGPQHF.